What follows describes a single TCR beta chain. The antigen is not known. The sample carries other DNA sequences with the same CDR3. The PCR contained 60 Vbeta and 13 Jbeta primers. Original analysis: In a later analysis, approximately 73 million unique TCR beta chains included roughly 11 million shared by two or more donors. Generated by immunoSEQ multiplex PCR, the TCRdb table keeps only in-frame clones and is missing some. Clonal size and the V and J genes are those of that table, whereas D and trimming came from the DNA. The sample holds about 210,000 clones; roughly 80% are singletons and the top ten take 2.9%. The data originate from a study of cytomegalovirus exposure and HLA in healthy donors. Study results and caveats: Specificity of a few CMV-associated chains for CMV antigens was verified in vitro.

The CDR3 totals 14 residues. Germline assignment: CDR1 KGHSH and CDR2 LQKENI. V shed 2 bases and J shed 1 base, with 6 bases lying between them. This rearrangement joins TRBV18 to TRBJ1-3; no clear D gene. The specimen was PBMCs. This sequence originates from a man younger than 40 in good health and CMV-seronegative. The CDR3 protein is CASSPEGSGNTIYF. The CDR3 nucleotides read TGTGCCAGCTCACCAGAGGGATCTGGAAACACCATATATTTT.